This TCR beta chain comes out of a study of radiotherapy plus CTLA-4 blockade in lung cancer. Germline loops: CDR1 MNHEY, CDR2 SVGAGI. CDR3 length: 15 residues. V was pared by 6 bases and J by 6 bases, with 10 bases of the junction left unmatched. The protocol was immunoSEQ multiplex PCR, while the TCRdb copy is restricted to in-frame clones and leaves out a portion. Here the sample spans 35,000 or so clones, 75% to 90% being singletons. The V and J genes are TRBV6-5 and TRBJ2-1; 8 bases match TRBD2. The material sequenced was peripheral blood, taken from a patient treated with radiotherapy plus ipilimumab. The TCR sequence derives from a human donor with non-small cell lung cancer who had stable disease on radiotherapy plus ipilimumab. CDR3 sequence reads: CASSLPAGVLNEQFF. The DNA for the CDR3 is TGTGCCAGCAGCCTCCCAGCGGGAGTTCTCAATGAGCAGTTCTTC.